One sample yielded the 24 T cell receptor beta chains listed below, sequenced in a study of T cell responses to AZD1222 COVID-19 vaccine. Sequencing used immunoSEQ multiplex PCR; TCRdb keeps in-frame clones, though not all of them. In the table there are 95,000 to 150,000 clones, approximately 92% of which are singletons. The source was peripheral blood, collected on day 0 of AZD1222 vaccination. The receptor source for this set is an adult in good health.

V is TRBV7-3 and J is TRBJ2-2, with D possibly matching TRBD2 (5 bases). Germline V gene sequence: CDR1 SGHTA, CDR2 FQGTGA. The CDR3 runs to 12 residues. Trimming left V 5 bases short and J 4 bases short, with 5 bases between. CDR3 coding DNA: TGTGCCAGCAGCGAGGGCACCGGGGAGCTGTTTTTT. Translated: CASSEGTGELFF. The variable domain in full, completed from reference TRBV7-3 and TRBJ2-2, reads GAGVSQTPSNKVTEKGKYVELRCDPISGHTALYWYRQSLGQGPEFLIYFQGTGAADDSGLPNDRFFAVRPEGSVSTLKIQRTERGDSAVYLCASSEGTGELFFGEGSRLTVL.

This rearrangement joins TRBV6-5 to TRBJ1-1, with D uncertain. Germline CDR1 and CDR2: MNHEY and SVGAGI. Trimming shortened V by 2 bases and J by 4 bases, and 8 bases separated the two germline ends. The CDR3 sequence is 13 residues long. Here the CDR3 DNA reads TGTGCCAGCAGTTACAACCCTGGCACTGAAGCTTTCTTT. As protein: CASSYNPGTEAFF.

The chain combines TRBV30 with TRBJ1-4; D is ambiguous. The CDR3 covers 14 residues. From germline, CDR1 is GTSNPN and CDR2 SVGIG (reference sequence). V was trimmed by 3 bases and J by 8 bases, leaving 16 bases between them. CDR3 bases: TGTGCCTGGAGAGCAGAACGCCGGGAGGAAAAACTGTTTTTT. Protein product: CAWRAERREEKLFF.

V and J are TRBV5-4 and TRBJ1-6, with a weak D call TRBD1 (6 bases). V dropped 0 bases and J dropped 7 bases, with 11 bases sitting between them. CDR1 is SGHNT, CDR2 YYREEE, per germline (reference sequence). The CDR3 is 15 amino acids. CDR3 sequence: CASSLGGGANSPLHF. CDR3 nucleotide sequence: TGTGCCAGCAGCTTGGGGGGGGGCGCGAATTCACCCCTCCACTTT.

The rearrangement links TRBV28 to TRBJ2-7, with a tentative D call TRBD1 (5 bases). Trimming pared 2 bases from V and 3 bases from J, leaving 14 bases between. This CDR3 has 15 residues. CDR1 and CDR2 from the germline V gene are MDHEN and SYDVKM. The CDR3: CASSLVGQPFYEQYF. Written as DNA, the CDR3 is TGTGCCAGCAGTTTAGTTGGACAACCATTCTACGAGCAGTACTTC.

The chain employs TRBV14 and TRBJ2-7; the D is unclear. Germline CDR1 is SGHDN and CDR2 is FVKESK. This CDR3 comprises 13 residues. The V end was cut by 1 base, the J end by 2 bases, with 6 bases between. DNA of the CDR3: TGTGCCAGCAGCCAAGTGATGGCCTACGAGCAGTACTTC. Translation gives CASSQVMAYEQYF.

CDR3 protein: CATSRDPGGNQPQHF. CDR3 DNA sequence: TGTGCCACCAGCAGAGATCCAGGGGGCAATCAGCCCCAGCATTTT. The gene calls are TRBV15 and TRBJ1-5; weak D call: TRBD1 (6 bases). V lost 0 bases, J lost 2 bases, and 8 bases lay in between. The germline V gene has CDR1 LNHNV and CDR2 YYDKDF (reference sequence). This CDR3 contains 15 residues. Complete variable domain (other parts from reference TRBV15 and TRBJ1-5): DAMVIQNPRYQVTQFGKPVTLSCSQTLNHNVMYWYQQKSSQAPKLLFHYYDKDFNNEADTPDNFQSRRPNTSFCFLDIRSPGLGDTAMYLCATSRDPGGNQPQHFGDGTRLSIL.

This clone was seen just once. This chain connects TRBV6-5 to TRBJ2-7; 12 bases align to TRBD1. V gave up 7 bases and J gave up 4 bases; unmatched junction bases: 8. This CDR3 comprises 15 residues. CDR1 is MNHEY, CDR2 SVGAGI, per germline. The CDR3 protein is CASISRDRGHYEQYF. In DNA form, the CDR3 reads TGTGCCAGCATATCCCGGGACAGGGGGCATTACGAGCAGTACTTC.

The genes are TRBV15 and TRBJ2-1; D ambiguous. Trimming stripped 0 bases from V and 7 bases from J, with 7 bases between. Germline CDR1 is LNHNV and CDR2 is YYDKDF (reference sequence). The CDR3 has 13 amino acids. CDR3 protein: CATSRDRRNEQFF. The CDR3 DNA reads TGTGCCACCAGCAGAGACAGGCGGAATGAGCAGTTCTTC.

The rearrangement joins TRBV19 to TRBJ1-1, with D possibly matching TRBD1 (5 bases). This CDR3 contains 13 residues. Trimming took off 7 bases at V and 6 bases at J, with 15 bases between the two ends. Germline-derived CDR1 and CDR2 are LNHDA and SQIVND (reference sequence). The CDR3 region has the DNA TGTGCCAGTAAAACAGGTGCATACGCTGAAGCTTTCTTT. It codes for CASKTGAYAEAFF.

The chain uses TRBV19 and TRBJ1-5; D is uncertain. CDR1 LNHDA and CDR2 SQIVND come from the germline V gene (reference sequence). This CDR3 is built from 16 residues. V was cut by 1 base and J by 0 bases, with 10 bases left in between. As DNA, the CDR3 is TGTGCCAGTAGTATAGGTGGCTGGGGTAGCAATCAGCCCCAGCATTTT. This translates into CASSIGGWGSNQPQHF.

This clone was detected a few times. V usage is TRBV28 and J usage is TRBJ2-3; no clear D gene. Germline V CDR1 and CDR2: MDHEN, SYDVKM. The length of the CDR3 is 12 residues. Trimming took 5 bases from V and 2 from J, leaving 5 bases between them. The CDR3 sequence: CASSPSTDTQYF. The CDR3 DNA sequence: TGTGCCAGCAGTCCGTCCACAGATACGCAGTATTTT.

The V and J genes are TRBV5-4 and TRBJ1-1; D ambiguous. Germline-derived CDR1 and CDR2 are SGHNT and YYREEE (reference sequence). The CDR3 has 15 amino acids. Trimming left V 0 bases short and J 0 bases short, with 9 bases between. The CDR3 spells CASSLESMMNTEAFF. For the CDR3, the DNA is TGTGCCAGCAGCTTGGAATCGATGATGAACACTGAAGCTTTCTTT.

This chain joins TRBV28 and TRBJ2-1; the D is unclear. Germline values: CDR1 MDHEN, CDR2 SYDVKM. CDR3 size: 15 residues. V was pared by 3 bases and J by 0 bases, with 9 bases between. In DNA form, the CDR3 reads TGTGCCAGCAGTTTGCTCGCGGTCTCCTACAATGAGCAGTTCTTC. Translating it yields CASSLLAVSYNEQFF.

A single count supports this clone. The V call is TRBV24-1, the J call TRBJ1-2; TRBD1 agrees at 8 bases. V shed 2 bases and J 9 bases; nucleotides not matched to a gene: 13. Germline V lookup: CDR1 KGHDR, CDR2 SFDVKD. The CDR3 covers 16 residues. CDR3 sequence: CATSDSSRGHGLSYTF. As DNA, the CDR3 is TGTGCCACCAGTGATTCTAGCAGGGGGCACGGACTTAGCTACACCTTC.

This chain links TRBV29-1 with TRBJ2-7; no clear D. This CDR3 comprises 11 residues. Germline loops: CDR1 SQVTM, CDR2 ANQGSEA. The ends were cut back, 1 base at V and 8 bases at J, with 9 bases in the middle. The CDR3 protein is CSVEGNSKQYF. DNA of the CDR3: TGCAGCGTTGAAGGAAACAGCAAGCAGTACTTC.

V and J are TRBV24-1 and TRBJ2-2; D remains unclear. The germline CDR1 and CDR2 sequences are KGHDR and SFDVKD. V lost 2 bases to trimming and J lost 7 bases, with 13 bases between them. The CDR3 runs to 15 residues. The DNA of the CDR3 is TGTGCCACCAGTGATTCGGGCCCCCCGGGCGGGGAGCTGTTTTTT. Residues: CATSDSGPPGGELFF.

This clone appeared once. The CDR3 DNA sequence: TGCAGCGTTGCGGGGCCTGACACTGAAGCTTTCTTT. It codes for CSVAGPDTEAFF. The chain is built from TRBV29-1 and TRBJ1-1; the D gene is possibly TRBD1 (5 bases). V was shortened by 4 bases and J by 3 bases, with 9 bases between the two germline ends. This CDR3 region has 12 residues. Germline values: CDR1 SQVTM, CDR2 ANQGSEA.

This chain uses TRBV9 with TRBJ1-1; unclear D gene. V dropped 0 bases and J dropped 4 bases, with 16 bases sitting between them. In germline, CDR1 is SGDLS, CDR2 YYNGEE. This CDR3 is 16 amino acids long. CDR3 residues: CASSVGNAVDGTEAFF. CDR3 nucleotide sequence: TGTGCCAGCAGCGTAGGTAACGCGGTCGATGGCACTGAAGCTTTCTTT.

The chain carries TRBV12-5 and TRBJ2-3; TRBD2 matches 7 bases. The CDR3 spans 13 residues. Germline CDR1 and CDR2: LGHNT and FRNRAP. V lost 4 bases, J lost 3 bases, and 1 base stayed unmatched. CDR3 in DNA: TGTGCTAGTGGTTCTAGCGGAACAGATACGCAGTATTTT. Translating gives CASGSSGTDTQYF.

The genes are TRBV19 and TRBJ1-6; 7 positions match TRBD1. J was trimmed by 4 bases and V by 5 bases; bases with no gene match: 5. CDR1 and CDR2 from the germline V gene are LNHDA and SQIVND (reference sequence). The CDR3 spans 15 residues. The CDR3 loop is CASSLRGSYNSPLHF. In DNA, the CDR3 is TGTGCCAGTAGTCTCAGGGGGTCTTATAATTCACCCCTCCACTTT.

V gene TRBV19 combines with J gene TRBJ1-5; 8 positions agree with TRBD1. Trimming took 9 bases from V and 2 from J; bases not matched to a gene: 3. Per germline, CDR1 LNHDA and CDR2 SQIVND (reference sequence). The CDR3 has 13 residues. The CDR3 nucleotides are TGTGCCAGCACGACAGGGGGCAATCAGCCCCAGCATTTT. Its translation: CASTTGGNQPQHF. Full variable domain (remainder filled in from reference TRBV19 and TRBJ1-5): DGGITQSPKYLFRKEGQNVTLSCEQNLNHDAMYWYRQDPGQGLRLIYYSQIVNDFQKGDIAEGYSVSREKKESFPLTVTSAQKNPTAFYLCASTTGGNQPQHFGDGTRLSIL.

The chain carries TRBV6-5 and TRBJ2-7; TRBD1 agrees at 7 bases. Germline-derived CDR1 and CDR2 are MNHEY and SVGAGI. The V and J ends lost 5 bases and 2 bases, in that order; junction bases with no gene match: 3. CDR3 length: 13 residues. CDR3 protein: CASSPGTAYEQYF. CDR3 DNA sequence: TGTGCCAGCAGTCCCGGGACAGCCTACGAGCAGTACTTC.

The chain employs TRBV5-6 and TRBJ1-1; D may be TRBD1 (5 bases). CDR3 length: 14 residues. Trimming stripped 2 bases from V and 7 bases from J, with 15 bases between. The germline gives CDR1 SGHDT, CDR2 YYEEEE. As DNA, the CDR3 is TGTGCCAGCAGCTTCGCGGGGCAGCTCGATGAAGCTTTCTTT. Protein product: CASSFAGQLDEAFF.